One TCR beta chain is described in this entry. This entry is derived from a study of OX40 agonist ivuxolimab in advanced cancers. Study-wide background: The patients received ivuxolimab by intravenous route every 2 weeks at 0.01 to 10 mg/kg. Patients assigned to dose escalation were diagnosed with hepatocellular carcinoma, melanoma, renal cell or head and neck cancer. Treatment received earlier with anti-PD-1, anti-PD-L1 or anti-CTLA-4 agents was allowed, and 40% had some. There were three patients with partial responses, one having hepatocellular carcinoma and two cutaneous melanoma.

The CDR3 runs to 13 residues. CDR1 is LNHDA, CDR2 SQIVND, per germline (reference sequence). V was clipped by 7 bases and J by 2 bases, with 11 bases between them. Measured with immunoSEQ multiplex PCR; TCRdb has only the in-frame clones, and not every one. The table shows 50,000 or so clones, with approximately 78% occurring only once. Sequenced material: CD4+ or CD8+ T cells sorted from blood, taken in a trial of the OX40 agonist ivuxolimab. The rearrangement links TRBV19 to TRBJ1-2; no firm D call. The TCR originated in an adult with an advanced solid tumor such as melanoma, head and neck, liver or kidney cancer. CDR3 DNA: TGTGCCAGTATCCGTGACACAAACTATGGCTACACCTTC. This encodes CASIRDTNYGYTF.